This T cell receptor (beta chain) was retrieved from a study of cytomegalovirus exposure and HLA in healthy donors. The CDR3 is 15 residues long. Germline V gene sequence: CDR1 SGHTA, CDR2 FQGTGA. Losses at the gene ends were 4 bases for V and 6 bases for J; bases not matched to a gene: 6. Study-wide points: Presence/absence analyses took donor sequencing depth as roughly uniform. Among donors in an Asian-associated ancestry cluster, a later analysis reportedly found fewer N-insertions than the approximately 700-donor mean. Per a prior analysis, the majority of TCR beta V segments were productive roughly 87% or roughly 30% of the time.

On this clone itself: As yet, its antigen is unknown.

Use of 60 Vbeta and 13 Jbeta primers characterized the PCR. Assay: immunoSEQ multiplex PCR; the TCRdb copy retains only in-frame clones and omits some. The sample lists around 100,000 clones, around 77% occurring once. The V call is TRBV7-3, the J call TRBJ2-1; 10 bases are shared with TRBD2. The origin of this receptor is a male donor in good health and CMV-seropositive. Input material: PBMCs. The CDR3 bases are TGTGCCAGCAGCTCACGACTAGCGGGTATCAATGAGCAGTTCTTC. Its translation: CASSSRLAGINEQFF. The full variable domain, rest sourced from reference TRBV7-3 and TRBJ2-1, is GAGVSQTPSNKVTEKGKYVELRCDPISGHTALYWYRQSLGQGPEFLIYFQGTGAADDSGLPNDRFFAVRPEGSVSTLKIQRTERGDSAVYLCASSSRLAGINEQFFGPGTRLTVL.